This T cell receptor beta chain was observed in a study of T cell repertoires in cytomegalovirus infection (dated by TCRdb to about 2019). Regarding the complete study: Recently identified HLA-C-restricted CMV epitopes, whose presentation resists viral immunomodulation, were targeted by peptide stimulations together with well-studied HLA-B-restricted epitopes. Donor HLA type was relevant to the analysis, as public TCR beta signatures indicated carriage of CMV infection together with the matching HLA type. Beyond this particular receptor, the publication reports: Cumulative frequency of public TCR beta family members discriminated carriers of CMV infection plus the relevant HLA type in this cohort and an independent roughly 350-donor cohort. The ex vivo response was dominated by HLA-C-restricted CMV-specific TCR beta clonotypes, which also provided the single most frequent clonotype in two of eight donors.

This sample was sequenced with an Illumina HiSeq 1500. The public reads were reprocessed in TCRdb via fastp at Q25 and MiXCR, keeping in-frame beta chains. Identical CDR3 proteins give one entry, which carries the most common genes and DNA. Counted in this sample were roughly 920,000 distinct CDR3 sequences; approximately 30% of them appeared once. 10% to 15% of the sample comes from the top ten. Per the publication, the treatment or condition label means: in vitro stimulation with specific CMV peptide epitopes to enrich CMV-specific T cells. The CDR3 covers 16 residues, taking in both the cysteine and the phenylalanine. CDR3 DNA only is kept here, 48 bases in frame from base 1. The trim is 4 bases for V and 10 bases for J, with a gap of 22 bases between the germline ends. For CDR1 and CDR2, the germline V gene lists SGHDN and FVKESK. Comment on this clonotype: This clone's antigen is unknown. There are no base qualities to consult, and no much larger clone falls within one base.

This receptor was identified in a human donor in good health (CMV status not recorded). Some clones in this sample may be carry-over from other donors' samples. Source: cultured CD8+ T cells from PBMCs, taken from culture after CMV antigen stimulation. This sequence uses TRBV14 and TRBJ1-4; 6 matching bases give a weak D call of TRBD1. Here the CDR3 is given as CASSRGQSTSEGKLFF. The nucleotide sequence reads as follows: TGTGCCAGCAGCCGAGGACAGTCCACCAGTGAGGGAAAACTGTTTTTT.